Shown below are 18 T cell receptor beta chains from a single sample sequenced in a study of T cell repertoires in cytomegalovirus infection. TCRdb passed the reads through MiXCR, listing each CDR3 protein once. The sample carries some 600,000 distinct CDR3 sequences, roughly a quarter recorded once. Sequencing input: CD8+ T cells from PBMCs. Receptor source: a human donor in good health (CMV status not recorded). Some clones in this sample may be carry-over from other donors' samples.

This clonotype was observed many times. The chain carries TRBV25-1 and TRBJ2-1; possibly TRBD1 or TRBD2 for D (5 bases each). Germline CDR1 MGHDK, CDR2 SYGVNS. V lost 3 bases and J 3 bases, leaving 15 bases between the germline ends. This CDR3 is 16 amino acids long. The chain's CDR3 is CASSEDGLGDYNEQFF. For the CDR3, the DNA is TGTGCCAGCAGTGAGGACGGCTTGGGGGACTACAATGAGCAGTTCTTC.

This clonotype occurred many times. CDR3 protein: CASSYLQGFYNEQFF. The DNA for the CDR3 is TGTGCCAGCAGTTACCTGCAGGGGTTTTACAATGAGCAGTTCTTC. This chain uses TRBV6-5 with TRBJ2-1, with a possible D match to TRBD1 (6 bases). Deletions cut 2 bases from V and 4 bases from J, with 12 bases between. In germline, CDR1 is MNHEY, CDR2 SVGAGI. This CDR3 has 15 amino acids.

This clonotype was recorded many times. V gene TRBV7-9 combines with J gene TRBJ1-6, with TRBD1 identical over 8 bases. The CDR3 covers 16 residues. Germline V gene lookup returns CDR1 SEHNR and CDR2 FQNEAQ (reference sequence). Trimming at V came to 5 bases and at J to 8 bases, leaving 11 bases not matched to a gene. The CDR3 nucleotides read TGTGCCAGCAGCATGCCGGGACAGGCGGACGATTCACCCCTCCACTTT. This sequence encodes CASSMPGQADDSPLHF.

CDR3 amino acids: CAILIAGPAETQYF. Here the CDR3 DNA reads TGTGCCATCCTTATAGCGGGGCCCGCCGAGACCCAGTACTTC. The V and J genes are TRBV2 and TRBJ2-5; the match to TRBD2 covers 8 bases. The CDR3 has 14 residues. From germline, CDR1 is SNHLY and CDR2 FYNNEI. V was clipped by 10 bases and J by 5 bases; unmatched bases: 12.

This clonotype was seen a handful of times. This chain links TRBV28 with TRBJ2-3; D gene uncertain. V dropped 6 bases and J dropped 1 base, with 11 bases sitting between them. There are 14 residues in the CDR3. Germline assignment: CDR1 MDHEN and CDR2 SYDVKM. CDR3 sequence (DNA): TGTGCCAGCAGCACCGACATCCGCACAGATACGCAGTATTTT. This sequence encodes CASSTDIRTDTQYF.

This clonotype was counted between two and nine times. One end of the junction varies from germline; a read error may be responsible. The V call is TRBV4-1, the J call TRBJ2-3; the match to TRBD2 covers 9 bases. The germline V gene has CDR1 MGHRA and CDR2 YSYEKL. The CDR3 contains 14 residues. In nucleotides, the CDR3 is TGCGCCAGCACCCAAAGGACTAGCGCAGATACGCAGTATTTT. It encodes CASTQRTSADTQYF.

DNA for the CDR3: TGCAGTGCTAGTAACCCAGGGACAGCCAATCAGCCCCAGCATTTT. As protein: CSASNPGTANQPQHF. The gene calls are TRBV20-1 and TRBJ1-5; 7 nucleotides line up with TRBD1. The V gene end was trimmed by 3 bases and the J gene end by 3 bases; junction bases not matched to a gene: 8. From germline, CDR1 is DFQATT and CDR2 SNEGSKA (reference sequence). The CDR3 covers 15 residues.

This clonotype was detected ten times or more. V gene TRBV28 combines with J gene TRBJ1-5; D ambiguous. V shed 7 bases and J shed 4 bases, with 17 bases lying between them. The length of the CDR3 is 15 residues. Per the germline V gene, CDR1 is MDHEN and CDR2 is SYDVKM. The CDR3 region has the DNA TGTGCCAGCACCCATTTACGGGAGTGGAATCAGCCCCAGCATTTT. It yields the protein CASTHLREWNQPQHF.

In its sample, this clonotype was seen many times. The chain joins TRBV14 to TRBJ2-2; perhaps TRBD2 as D (5 bases). Deletions cut 1 base from V and 6 bases from J, with 6 bases between. This CDR3 has 13 amino acids. Germline V lookup: CDR1 SGHDN, CDR2 FVKESK. CDR3 sequence: CASSQAGSGELFF. CDR3 DNA sequence: TGTGCCAGCAGCCAAGCGGGGTCCGGGGAGCTGTTTTTT. The variable domain in full, with the rest retrieved from reference TRBV14 and TRBJ2-2, is EAGVTQFPSHSVIEKGQTVTLRCDPISGHDNLYWYRRVMGKEIKFLLHFVKESKQDESGMPNNRFLAERTGGTYSTLKVQPAELEDSGVYFCASSQAGSGELFFGEGSRLTVL.

This clonotype was counted ten times or more. The chain carries TRBV5-6 and TRBJ1-6, with TRBD1 matching over 8 bases. CDR3 length equals 14 residues. V lost 4 bases and J lost 9; bases outside the gene matches: 6. Germline V lookup: CDR1 SGHDT, CDR2 YYEEEE. The CDR3 protein is CASSPTGAGSPLHF. CDR3 nucleotide sequence: TGTGCCAGCAGCCCGACAGGGGCTGGTTCACCCCTCCACTTT.

This chain links TRBV5-6 with TRBJ2-7, with TRBD2 identical over 10 bases. The CDR3 runs to 13 residues. Germline V lookup: CDR1 SGHDT, CDR2 YYEEEE. The trim removed 4 bases at V and 9 bases at J, leaving 7 bases unmatched. CDR3 region: CASSLGTSAGQYF. The CDR3 DNA reads TGTGCCAGCAGCCTAGGGACTAGCGCTGGGCAGTACTTC.

This sequence joins TRBV27 and TRBJ2-5; D gene unclear. CDR1 and CDR2 (germline): MNHEY, SMNVEV (reference sequence). The CDR3 loop spans 13 amino acids. Trimming shortened V by 8 bases and J by 1 base, and 11 bases separated the two germline ends. CDR3 region: CASSVAAQETQYF. The DNA for the CDR3 is TGTGCCAGCTCGGTTGCGGCCCAAGAGACCCAGTACTTC.

The rearrangement joins TRBV10-3 to TRBJ2-1; 10 nucleotides line up with TRBD1. The CDR3 runs 14 residues. The germline CDR1 and CDR2 sequences are ENHRY and SYGVKD. J was trimmed by 6 bases and V by 6 bases; bases with no gene match: 5. The CDR3 reads CAIRPGQGGNEQFF. As DNA, the CDR3 is TGTGCCATCAGACCAGGACAGGGGGGCAATGAGCAGTTCTTC.

This clonotype was counted only a few times. This sequence joins TRBV11-2 and TRBJ1-2; D possibly corresponds to TRBD1 (5 bases). V lost 4 bases and J lost 8, with 20 bases in between. The germline CDR1 and CDR2 sequences are SGHAT and FQNNGV. This CDR3 is built from 15 residues. The CDR3 sequence is CASSWGSGLDKGYTF. In DNA, the CDR3 is TGTGCCAGCAGCTGGGGGTCAGGGTTGGATAAGGGCTACACCTTC.

This clonotype was seen repeatedly, ten times or more. The CDR3 sequence: CASSSGSTSTDTQYF. The CDR3 nucleotides read TGTGCCAGCAGTTCCGGGTCTACAAGCACAGATACGCAGTATTTT. The V gene is TRBV6-2 or TRBV6-3, the J gene TRBJ2-3; no definite D call. The V gene lost 4 bases and the J gene lost 0 bases, with 11 bases spanning the gap. This CDR3 is built from 15 residues. Germline CDR1 MNHEY, CDR2 SVGEGT.

This clonotype came up many times. The chain is built from TRBV28 and TRBJ2-2; possibly TRBD1 for D (6 bases). Germline CDR1 and CDR2: MDHEN and SYDVKM. Trimming shortened V by 10 bases and J by 0 bases, and 12 bases separated the two germline ends. There are 14 residues in the CDR3. CDR3 in amino acids: CATQGHPNTGELFF. CDR3 bases: TGTGCCACCCAGGGACACCCGAACACCGGGGAGCTGTTTTTT.

The rearrangement joins TRBV2 to TRBJ1-2; TRBD1 might be the D (5 bases). V was cut by 6 bases and J by 8 bases, with 25 bases left in between. This CDR3 spans 16 amino acids. CDR1 SNHLY and CDR2 FYNNEI come from the germline V gene. The CDR3 coding sequence is TGTGCCAGCAGCGAATCTGGCTCGGGGACCGGGGACGGCTACACCTTC. It yields the protein CASSESGSGTGDGYTF. The whole variable domain, filled in from reference TRBV2 and TRBJ1-2, reads EPEVTQTPSHQVTQMGQEVILRCVPISNHLYFYWYRQILGQKVEFLVSFYNNEISEKSEIFDDQFSVERPDGSNFTLKIRSTKLEDSAMYFCASSESGSGTGDGYTFGSGTRLTVV.

In regard to this clonotype: Germline is not matched at one junction end, which may reflect a read error. The V call is TRBV5-5, the J call TRBJ1-2; 7 nucleotides align to TRBD1. CDR3 length: 13 residues. CDR1 and CDR2 from the germline V gene are SGHKS and YYEKEE (reference sequence). The chain's CDR3 is CVSRVETGLGYTF. As DNA, the CDR3 is TGTGTCAGCAGGGTTGAGACAGGGCTTGGCTACACCTTC.